Shown below are 5 T cell receptor beta chains from a single sample sequenced in a study of blood T cell repertoires in COVID-19. Libraries were prepared by immunoSEQ multiplex PCR; TCRdb keeps only in-frame clonotypes and omits some of them. The profile covers about 67,000 clones, with 85% to 90% appearing a single time and 4% to 5.5% taken by the ten largest. Sequenced: peripheral blood. Receptors originate from a man between 50 and 59 years old with active COVID-19.

This chain joins TRBV19 and TRBJ1-1, with 7 bases aligning to TRBD1. The CDR3 is 14 residues long. From germline, CDR1 is LNHDA and CDR2 SQIVND (reference sequence). V lost 3 bases, J lost 2 bases, and 3 bases stayed unmatched. CDR3 in DNA: TGTGCCAGTAGTATGGGACAGTTAAACACTGAAGCTTTCTTT. As protein: CASSMGQLNTEAFF.

The V and J genes are TRBV7-8 and TRBJ2-2, with 7 nucleotides matching TRBD2. This CDR3 has 16 amino acids. Germline-derived CDR1 and CDR2 are SGHVS and FQNEAQ. V shed 5 bases, J shed 5 bases, and the junction held 11 bases outside the gene matches. The CDR3 coding sequence is TGTGCCAGCAGCCTTCGATCGGGAGGTCGGACCGGGGAGCTGTTTTTT. This codes for CASSLRSGGRTGELFF.

V gene TRBV29-1 combines with J gene TRBJ2-3, with a weak D call TRBD1 (5 bases). The CDR3 loop spans 12 amino acids. Trimming took 6 bases from V and 1 from J, leaving 8 bases between them. Germline-derived CDR1 and CDR2 are SQVTM and ANQGSEA. The CDR3 region is CSVGQGTDTQYF. CDR3 sequence (DNA): TGCAGCGTGGGGCAGGGCACAGATACGCAGTATTTT.

The chain has TRBV28 and TRBJ2-1; TRBD1 might be the D (6 bases). The CDR3 spans 15 residues. V lost 2 bases and J 2 bases, leaving 10 bases between the germline ends. CDR1 and CDR2 from the germline V gene are MDHEN and SYDVKM. The CDR3 DNA is TGTGCCAGCAGTTTACGGGACACGACCTACAATGAGCAGTTCTTC. It codes for CASSLRDTTYNEQFF.

The count of this clone is one. This rearrangement joins TRBV7-2 to TRBJ2-7, with 14 bases fitting TRBD2. Germline loops: CDR1 SGHTA, CDR2 FQGNSA. With V trimmed by 5 bases and J by 4 bases, 4 bases remained unmatched. This CDR3 region has 15 residues. The CDR3 region is CASSKGTSGSYEQYF. As DNA, the CDR3 is TGTGCCAGCAGCAAAGGGACTAGCGGGAGTTACGAGCAGTACTTC.